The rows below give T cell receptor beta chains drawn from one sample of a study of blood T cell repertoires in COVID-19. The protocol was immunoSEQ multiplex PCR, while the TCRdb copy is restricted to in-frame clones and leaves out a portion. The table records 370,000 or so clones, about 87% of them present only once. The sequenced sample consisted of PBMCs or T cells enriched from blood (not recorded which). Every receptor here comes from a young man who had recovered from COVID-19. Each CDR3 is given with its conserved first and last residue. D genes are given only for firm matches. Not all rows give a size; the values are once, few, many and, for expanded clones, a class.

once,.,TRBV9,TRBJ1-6,TGTGCCAGCACCAAGGGGGGGAGCTCCTATAATTCACCCCTCCACTTT,CASTKGGSSYNSPLHF
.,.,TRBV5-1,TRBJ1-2,TGCGCCAGCAGCTTGCGAGGGAATTTGGATGGCTACACCTTC,CASSLRGNLDGYTF
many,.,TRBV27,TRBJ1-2,TGTGCCAGCAGGAGGGAGTATAACGGGTATGGCTACACCTTC,CASRREYNGYGYTF
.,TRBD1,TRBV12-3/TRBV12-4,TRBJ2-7,TGTGCCAGCAGTTTACCAGGGGGCGAGCAGTACTTC,CASSLPGGEQYF
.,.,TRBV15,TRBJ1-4,TGTGCCACCAGCAGAGTGGCGGGGAATGAAAAACTGTTTTTT,CATSRVAGNEKLFF
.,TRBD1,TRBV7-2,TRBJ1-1,TGTGCCAGCAGCTTCCGGGACAGGGGCACTGAAGCTTTCTTT,CASSFRDRGTEAFF
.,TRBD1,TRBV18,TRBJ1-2,TGTGCCAGCTCCCCGACAGGGGCTACTAACTATGGCTACACCTTC,CASSPTGATNYGYTF
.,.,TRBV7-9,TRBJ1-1,TGTGCCAGCAGCTTAGGAGCCCAGGATGCTGAAGCTTTCTTT,CASSLGAQDAEAFF
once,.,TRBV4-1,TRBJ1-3,TGCGCCAGCAGCAGGGAAGGGGTTGGAAACACCATATATTTT,CASSREGVGNTIYF
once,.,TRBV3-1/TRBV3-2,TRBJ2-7,TGTGCCAGCAGCCACAGAACACCCGGGACAAACCTCTCCTACGAGCAGTACTTC,CASSHRTPGTNLSYEQYF
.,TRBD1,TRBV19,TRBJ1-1,TGTGCCAGTATGGACAGGGCAAACACTGAAGCTTTCTTT,CASMDRANTEAFF
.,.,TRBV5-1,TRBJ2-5,TGCGCCAGCAGCCTGGGGACTTCTCAAGAGACCCAGTACTTC,CASSLGTSQETQYF
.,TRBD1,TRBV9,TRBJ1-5,TGTGCCAGCAGCGTGGGACAGGGGGGGCAGCCCCAGCATTTT,CASSVGQGGQPQHF
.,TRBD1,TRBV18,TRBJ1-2,TGTGCCAGCTCACCTCTCGGGACAGGGGAAACCTATGGCTACACCTTC,CASSPLGTGETYGYTF
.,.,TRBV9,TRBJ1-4,TGTGCCAGCAGCCCCCCGGGGGGGGCGAATGAAAAACTGTTTTTT,CASSPPGGANEKLFF
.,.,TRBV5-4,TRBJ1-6,TGTGCCAGCAGAAGCGCCCTCGATTCACCCCTCCACTTT,CASRSALDSPLHF
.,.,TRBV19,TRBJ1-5,TGTGCCAGTATCCGTTCCCGGCAGGGCAATCAGCCCCAGCATTTT,CASIRSRQGNQPQHF
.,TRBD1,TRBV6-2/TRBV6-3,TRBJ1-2,TGTGCCAGCAGTTACCCCCGGACAGGGGCTGGCTACACCTTC,CASSYPRTGAGYTF
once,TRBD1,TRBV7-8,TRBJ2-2,TGTGCCAGCAGCTCGCTGACCGGGACAGGGAGCACCGGGGAGCTGTTTTTT,CASSSLTGTGSTGELFF
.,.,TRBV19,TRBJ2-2,TGTGCCAGTAGTGTTGGCGGGGGCCTCGGGGAGCTGTTTTTT,CASSVGGGLGELFF
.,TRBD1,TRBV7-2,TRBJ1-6,TGTGCCAGCAGCCCACAGGGGGCGTTGAGTTCACCCCTCCACTTT,CASSPQGALSSPLHF
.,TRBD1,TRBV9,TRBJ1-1,TGTGCCAGCAGTCCTCTCCGACAGGGCACTGAAGCTTTCTTT,CASSPLRQGTEAFF
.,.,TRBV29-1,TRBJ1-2,TGCAGCGTTAGTCGACAGTATGGCTACACCTTC,CSVSRQYGYTF
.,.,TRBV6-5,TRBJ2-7,TGTGCCAGCAGCCACTTAAGCTCCTACGAGCAGTACTTC,CASSHLSSYEQYF
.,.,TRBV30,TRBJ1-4,TGTGCCTGGAGTCAGGGGCAGGGAGGGGAAAAACTGTTTTTT,CAWSQGQGGEKLFF
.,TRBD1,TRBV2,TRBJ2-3,TGTGCCAGCAGTGCGACAGGGGGATTAGATACGCAGTATTTT,CASSATGGLDTQYF
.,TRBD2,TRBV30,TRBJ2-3,TGTGCCTGGAGTGTCGACGGGGGGGCGACAGATACGCAGTATTTT,CAWSVDGGATDTQYF
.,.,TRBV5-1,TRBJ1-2,TGCGCCAGCAGCACCGACGGGTACTATGGCTACACCTTC,CASSTDGYYGYTF
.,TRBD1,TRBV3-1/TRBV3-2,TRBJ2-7,TGTGCCAGCAGCCACAGGGGGACAGGGGACTACGAGCAGTACTTC,CASSHRGTGDYEQYF
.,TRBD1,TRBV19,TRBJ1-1,TGTGCCAGTAGTATAGGGACAGGGAACGCTGAAGCTTTCTTT,CASSIGTGNAEAFF
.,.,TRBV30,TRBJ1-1,TGTGCCTGGAGCAGGGGAATGAACACTGAAGCTTTCTTT,CAWSRGMNTEAFF
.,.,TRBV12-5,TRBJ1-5,TGTGCTAGTGGGCAGGGGCCTCAGCCCCAGCATTTT,CASGQGPQPQHF
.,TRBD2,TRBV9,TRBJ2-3,TGTGCCAGCAGCGCGACTAGCGGGTCCGGGCTAGATACGCAGTATTTT,CASSATSGSGLDTQYF
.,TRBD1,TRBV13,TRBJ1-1,TGTGCCAGCAGCGAGAACAGGGGCAAGAACACTGAAGCTTTCTTT,CASSENRGKNTEAFF
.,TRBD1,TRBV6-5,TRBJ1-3,TGTGCCGTTCAGGGGGCGACTGGAAACACCATATATTTT,CAVQGATGNTIYF
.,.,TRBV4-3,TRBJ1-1,TGCGCCAGCAGCCAAGACAGGACAGCCTATGAAGCTTTCTTT,CASSQDRTAYEAFF
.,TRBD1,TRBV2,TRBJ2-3,TGTGCCAGCAGTGAACAGGGGGCTGGCACAGATACGCAGTATTTT,CASSEQGAGTDTQYF
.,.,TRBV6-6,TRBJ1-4,TGTGCCAGCACCTTGGGGGGGGATCGTGAAAAACTGTTTTTT,CASTLGGDREKLFF
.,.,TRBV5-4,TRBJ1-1,TGTGCCAGCAGCGTCCGCTCGACAGGAGACACTGAAGCTTTCTTT,CASSVRSTGDTEAFF
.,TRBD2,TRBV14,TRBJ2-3,TGTGCCAGCAGACCCTTCAGGGGACTAGCGAACGACACAGATACGCAGTATTTT,CASRPFRGLANDTDTQYF
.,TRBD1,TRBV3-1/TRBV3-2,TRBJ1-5,TGTGCCAGCAGCCAGACAGGGATAAGCAATCAGCCCCAGCATTTT,CASSQTGISNQPQHF
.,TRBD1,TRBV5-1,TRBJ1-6,TGCGCCAGCAGCTTGAGACAGGGGTCTGATTCACCCCTCCACTTT,CASSLRQGSDSPLHF
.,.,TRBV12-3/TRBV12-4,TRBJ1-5,TGTGCCAGCAGTGTCATAGGAGCCCAGCATTTT,CASSVIGAQHF
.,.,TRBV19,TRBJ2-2,TGTGCCAGTAGTATAGTACGGGCCGGGGAGCTGTTTTTT,CASSIVRAGELFF
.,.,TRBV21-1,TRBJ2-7,TGTGCCAGCAGCAAAGAGACAGGCAACTGCTGCGAGCAGTACTTC,CASSKETGNCCEQYF
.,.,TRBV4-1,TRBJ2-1,TGCGCCAGCAGCCAAGACCCCCTACTTAATGAGCAGTTCTTC,CASSQDPLLNEQFF
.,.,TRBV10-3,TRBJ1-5,TGTGCCATCAGTCCCTTCAGCAATCAGCCCCAGCATTTT,CAISPFSNQPQHF